This TCR beta chain came from a study of blood T cells in healthy people across ages. The CDR3 consists of 15 residues. V lost 3 bases to trimming and J lost 6 bases, with 16 bases between them. Germline V gives CDR1 MRHNA, CDR2 SNTAGT. Through a sample-barcoded 5' primer and a J-beta primer mix, a second PCR was run for about 7 to 12 cycles. TCRdb reanalysed the 5' RACE reads using MiXCR and keeps one entry per CDR3 protein. The sample holds 1 million or so distinct CDR3 sequences, under 45% seen once. The gene calls are TRBV6-4 and TRBJ2-3, with D perhaps TRBD2 (6 bases). Specimen: blood. The clonotype was recovered from a woman aged 55-69 years in good health. DNA for the CDR3: TGTGCCAGCAGTGATCGGGGGACGAAACTTGATACGCAGTATTTT. Translation gives CASSDRGTKLDTQYF.